These T cell receptor beta chains were read from a single sample in a study of T cells after yellow fever vaccination. TCRdb itself ran the 5' RACE reads through MiXCR, one entry per CDR3 protein. Here the sample spans around 160,000 distinct CDR3 sequences, 5.5% to 7.5% being singletons. The sequencing used CD4+ T cells sorted from PBMCs, collected about 5 days after the first yellow fever vaccination. These TCRs come from a man younger than 30 who received the YFV17D yellow fever vaccine. Each CDR3 is given with its conserved first and last residue. The order of the fields is CDR3 protein, CDR3 DNA, clone size, D gene, V gene, J gene. A D gene is named only where the DNA matches it firmly. Rows may omit the clone size; those that give it use once, few, many or a size class.

CDR3: CSARDPARDEQFF; DNA: TGCAGTGCTAGAGATCCGGCGCGGGATGAGCAGTTCTTC; size: many; D: NA; V: TRBV20-1; J: TRBJ2-1
CDR3: CSARRQGGGYTF; DNA: TGCAGTGCCCGACGACAGGGTGGTGGCTACACCTTC; size: many; D: TRBD1; V: TRBV20-1; J: TRBJ1-2
CDR3: CATSGNLNQPQHF; DNA: TGTGCCACCTCGGGGAACCTCAATCAGCCCCAGCATTTT; size: many; D: NA; V: TRBV7-2; J: TRBJ1-5
CDR3: CASSVAAGENSPLHF; DNA: TGTGCCAGCAGCGTAGCGGCAGGGGAAAATTCACCCCTCCACTTT; size: many; D: NA; V: TRBV9; J: TRBJ1-6
CDR3: CASSFRGKETQYF; DNA: TGTGCCAGCAGCTTCAGGGGAAAGGAGACCCAGTACTTC; size: few; D: NA; V: TRBV7-2; J: TRBJ2-5
CDR3: CASSLQGLEQFF; DNA: TGTGCCAGCAGCTTACAGGGACTTGAGCAGTTCTTC; size: NA; D: NA; V: TRBV7-8; J: TRBJ2-1
CDR3: CASSPKVGDPNTGELFF; DNA: TGTGCCAGCTCACCCAAGGTTGGCGACCCGAACACCGGGGAGCTGTTTTTT; size: few; D: NA; V: TRBV18; J: TRBJ2-2
CDR3: CASSQDATNYGYTF; DNA: TGCGCCAGCAGCCAAGATGCAACTAACTATGGCTACACCTTC; size: NA; D: NA; V: TRBV4-3; J: TRBJ1-2
CDR3: CASSPLAGSAYNEQFF; DNA: TGTGCCAGCTCACCACTGGCGGGGTCTGCCTACAATGAGCAGTTCTTC; size: NA; D: NA; V: TRBV18; J: TRBJ2-1
CDR3: CASSLDQRSTDTQYF; DNA: TGTGCCAGCAGCTTGGATCAGCGGAGCACAGATACGCAGTATTTT; size: many; D: NA; V: TRBV5-4; J: TRBJ2-3
CDR3: CASSYSDRGNTEAFF; DNA: TGTGCCAGCAGTTACTCCGACAGGGGGAACACTGAAGCTTTCTTT; size: NA; D: TRBD1; V: TRBV6-5; J: TRBJ1-1
CDR3: CASSVGWGTEAFF; DNA: TGTGCCAGCAGCGTAGGCTGGGGCACTGAAGCTTTCTTT; size: NA; D: NA; V: TRBV9; J: TRBJ1-1
CDR3: CASSEQGQGAGYTF; DNA: TGCGCCAGCAGCGAACAGGGACAGGGGGCAGGCTACACCTTC; size: NA; D: TRBD1; V: TRBV5-1; J: TRBJ1-2
CDR3: CSARKGWDQPQHF; DNA: TGCAGTGCTAGGAAGGGCTGGGACCAGCCCCAGCATTTT; size: many; D: NA; V: TRBV20-1; J: TRBJ1-5
CDR3: CASSPERTGVETQYF; DNA: TGTGCCAGCAGCCCCGAGAGGACAGGGGTAGAGACCCAGTACTTC; size: many; D: TRBD1; V: TRBV7-7; J: TRBJ2-5
CDR3: CASSLVQGYTEAFF; DNA: TGTGCCAGCAGCTTAGTGCAGGGGTACACTGAAGCTTTCTTT; size: NA; D: NA; V: TRBV7-2; J: TRBJ1-1
CDR3: CASSLYRGPNYGYTF; DNA: TGTGCCAGCAGTTTATACAGGGGCCCTAACTATGGCTACACCTTC; size: NA; D: TRBD1; V: TRBV12-3/TRBV12-4; J: TRBJ1-2
CDR3: CASRRGGMDEKLFF; DNA: TGTGCCAGCAGAAGAGGGGGGATGGATGAAAAACTGTTTTTT; size: many; D: NA; V: TRBV7-9; J: TRBJ1-4
CDR3: CASRTQGYTEAFF; DNA: TGCGCCAGTCGCACACAGGGGTACACTGAAGCTTTCTTT; size: few; D: TRBD1; V: TRBV5-1; J: TRBJ1-1
CDR3: CASSLVPPYGYTF; DNA: TGTGCCAGCAGCTTGGTTCCGCCTTATGGCTACACCTTC; size: many; D: NA; V: TRBV5-6; J: TRBJ1-2
CDR3: CATSQGTSTDTQYF; DNA: TGTGCCACCAGCCAGGGGACTAGCACAGATACGCAGTATTTT; size: many; D: NA; V: TRBV24-1; J: TRBJ2-3
CDR3: CASSRVHNQPQHF; DNA: TGTGCCAGCAGCCGAGTACACAATCAGCCCCAGCATTTT; size: many; D: NA; V: TRBV7-2; J: TRBJ1-5
CDR3: CASSDGRDSATDTLYF; DNA: TGTGCCAGTAGTGACGGCCGGGACAGCGCGACAGATACGCTGTATTTT; size: NA; D: TRBD1; V: TRBV19; J: TRBJ2-3
CDR3: CASSSPGARGGLGEQFF; DNA: TGTGCCAGCAGCTCCCCAGGGGCGCGGGGGGGCCTTGGTGAGCAGTTCTTC; size: NA; D: TRBD2; V: TRBV11-1; J: TRBJ2-1
CDR3: CASMGPGASNQPQHF; DNA: TGTGCTAGTATGGGACCCGGGGCTTCCAATCAGCCCCAGCATTTT; size: many; D: NA; V: TRBV12-5; J: TRBJ1-5
CDR3: CASSVSGGGYTF; DNA: TGTGCCAGCAGCGTGTCAGGGGGCGGCTACACCTTC; size: NA; D: TRBD1; V: TRBV9; J: TRBJ1-2
CDR3: CASSNSGGRTHEQFF; DNA: TGTGCCAGCAGCAATAGCGGGGGGCGGACGCATGAGCAGTTCTTC; size: many; D: TRBD2; V: TRBV3-1; J: TRBJ2-1
CDR3: CASSQAPGQGEEKLFF; DNA: TGCGCCAGCAGCCAAGCTCCGGGACAGGGGGAAGAAAAACTGTTTTTT; size: many; D: TRBD1; V: TRBV4-1; J: TRBJ1-4
CDR3: CASSLFAGTGGGYTF; DNA: TGCGCCAGCAGCCTCTTCGCCGGGACAGGGGGCGGCTACACCTTC; size: many; D: TRBD1; V: TRBV4-1; J: TRBJ1-2